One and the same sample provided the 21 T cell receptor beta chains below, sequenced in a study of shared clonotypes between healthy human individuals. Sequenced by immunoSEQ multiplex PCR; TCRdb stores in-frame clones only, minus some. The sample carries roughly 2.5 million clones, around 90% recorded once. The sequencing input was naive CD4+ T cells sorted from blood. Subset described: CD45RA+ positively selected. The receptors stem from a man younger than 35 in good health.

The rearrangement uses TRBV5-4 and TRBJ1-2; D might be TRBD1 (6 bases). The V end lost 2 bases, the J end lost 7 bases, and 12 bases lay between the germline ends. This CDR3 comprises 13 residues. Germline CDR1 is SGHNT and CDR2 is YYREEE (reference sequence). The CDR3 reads CASSLQGGFGYTF. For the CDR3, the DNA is TGTGCCAGCAGCTTACAGGGTGGATTTGGCTACACCTTC.

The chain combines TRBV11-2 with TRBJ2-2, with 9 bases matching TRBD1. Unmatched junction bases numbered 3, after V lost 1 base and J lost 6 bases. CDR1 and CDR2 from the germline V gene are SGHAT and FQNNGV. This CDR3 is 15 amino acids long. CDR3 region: CASSLGDRVPGELFF. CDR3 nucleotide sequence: TGTGCCAGCAGCTTAGGGGACAGGGTTCCCGGGGAGCTGTTTTTT.

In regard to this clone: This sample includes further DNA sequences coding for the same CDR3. The CDR3 DNA sequence: TGTGCCATCAGCGACCGGGATAATTCACCCCTCCACTTT. Translating it yields CAISDRDNSPLHF. The chain recombines TRBV10-3 with TRBJ1-6; D is unresolved. CDR1 and CDR2 (germline): ENHRY, SYGVKD. Trimming removed 6 bases at V and 5 bases at J, with 8 bases between. This CDR3 has 13 residues.

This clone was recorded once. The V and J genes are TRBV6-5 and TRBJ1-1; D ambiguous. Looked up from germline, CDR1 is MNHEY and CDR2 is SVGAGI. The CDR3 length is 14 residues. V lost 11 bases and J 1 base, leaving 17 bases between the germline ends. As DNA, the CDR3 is TGTGCCGCACGGGTTCGGGAGGCGAACACTGAAGCTTTCTTT. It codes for CAARVREANTEAFF.

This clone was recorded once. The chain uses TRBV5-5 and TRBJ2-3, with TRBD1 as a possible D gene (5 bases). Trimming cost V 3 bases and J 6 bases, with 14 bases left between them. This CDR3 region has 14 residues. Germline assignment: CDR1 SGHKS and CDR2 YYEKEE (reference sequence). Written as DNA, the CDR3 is TGTGCCAGCAGCTACACCCGACAGACCGATACGCAGTATTTT. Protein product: CASSYTRQTDTQYF.

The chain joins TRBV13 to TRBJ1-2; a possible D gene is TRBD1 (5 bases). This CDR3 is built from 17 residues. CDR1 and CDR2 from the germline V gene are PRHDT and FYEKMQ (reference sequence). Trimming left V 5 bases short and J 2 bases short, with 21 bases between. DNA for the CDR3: TGTGCCAGCAGCCCCGTAAGGACATCAGGTTTCAACTATGGCTACACCTTC. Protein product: CASSPVRTSGFNYGYTF.

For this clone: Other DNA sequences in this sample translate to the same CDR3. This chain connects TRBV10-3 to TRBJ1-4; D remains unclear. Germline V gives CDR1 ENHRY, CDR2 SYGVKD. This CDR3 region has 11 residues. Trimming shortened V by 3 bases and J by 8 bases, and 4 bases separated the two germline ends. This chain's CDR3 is CAISDGEKLFF. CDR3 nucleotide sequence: TGTGCCATCAGTGACGGCGAAAAACTGTTTTTT.

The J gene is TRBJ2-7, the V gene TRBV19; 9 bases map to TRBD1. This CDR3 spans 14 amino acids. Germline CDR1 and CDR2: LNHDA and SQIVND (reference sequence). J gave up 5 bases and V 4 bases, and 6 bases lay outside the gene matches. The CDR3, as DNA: TGTGCCAGTAGTACCCGGGACAGGGCGAACGAGCAGTACTTC. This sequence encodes CASSTRDRANEQYF.

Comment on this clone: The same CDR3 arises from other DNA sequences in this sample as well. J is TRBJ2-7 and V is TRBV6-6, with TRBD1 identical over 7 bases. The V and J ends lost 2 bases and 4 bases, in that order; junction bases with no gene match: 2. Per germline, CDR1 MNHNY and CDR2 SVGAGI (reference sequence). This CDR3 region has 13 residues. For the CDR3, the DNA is TGTGCCAGCAGTTACACAGGGGATTACGAGCAGTACTTC. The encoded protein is CASSYTGDYEQYF.

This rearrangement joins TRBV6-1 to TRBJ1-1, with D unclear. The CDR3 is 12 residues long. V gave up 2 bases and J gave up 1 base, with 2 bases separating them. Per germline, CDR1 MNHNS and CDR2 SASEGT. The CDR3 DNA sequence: TGTGCCAGCAGTGAATCGAACACTGAAGCTTTCTTT. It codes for CASSESNTEAFF.

CDR3 nucleotides: TGCGCCAGCAGCCAAGTAGAGGGCACCCACGAGCAGTACTTC. This translates into CASSQVEGTHEQYF. This chain connects TRBV4-3 to TRBJ2-7, with D perhaps TRBD2 (5 bases). Germline loops: CDR1 LGHNA, CDR2 YSLEER. The CDR3 has 14 residues. V was pared by 1 base and J by 5 bases, with 12 bases between.

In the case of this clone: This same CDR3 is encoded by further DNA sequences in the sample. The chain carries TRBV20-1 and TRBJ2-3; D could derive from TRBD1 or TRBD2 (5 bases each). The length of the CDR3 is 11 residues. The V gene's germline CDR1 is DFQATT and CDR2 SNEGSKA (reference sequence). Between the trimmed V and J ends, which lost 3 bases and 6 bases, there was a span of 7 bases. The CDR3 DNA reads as TGCAGTGCTAGTTGGGGGGATACGCAGTATTTT. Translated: CSASWGDTQYF.

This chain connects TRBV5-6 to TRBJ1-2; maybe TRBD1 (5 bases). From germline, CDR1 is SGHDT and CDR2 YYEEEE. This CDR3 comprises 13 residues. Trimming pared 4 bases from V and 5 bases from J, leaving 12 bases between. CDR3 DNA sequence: TGTGCCAGCAGCCCGGGACGGAAATATGGCTACACCTTC. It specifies CASSPGRKYGYTF.

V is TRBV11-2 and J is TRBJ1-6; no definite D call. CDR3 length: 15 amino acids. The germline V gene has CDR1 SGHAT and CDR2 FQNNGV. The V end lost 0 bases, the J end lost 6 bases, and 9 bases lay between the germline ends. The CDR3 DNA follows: TGTGCCAGCAGCTTAGAAGAGTTGCCTAATTCACCCCTCCACTTT. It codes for CASSLEELPNSPLHF.

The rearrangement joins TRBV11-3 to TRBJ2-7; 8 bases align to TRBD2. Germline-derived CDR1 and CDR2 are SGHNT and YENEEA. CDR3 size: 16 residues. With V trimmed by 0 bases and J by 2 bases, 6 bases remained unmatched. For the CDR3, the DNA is TGTGCCAGCAGCTTAGATTCCCATAGCGGGACCTACGAGCAGTACTTC. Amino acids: CASSLDSHSGTYEQYF.

The DNA of the CDR3 is TGTGCCAGCAGCTTAGTGCCAACCATGGGGACTGAAGCTTTCTTT. It is translated as CASSLVPTMGTEAFF. This chain joins TRBV7-2 and TRBJ1-1, with D unclear. The ends were cut back, 1 base at V and 5 bases at J, with 14 bases in the middle. The CDR3 is 15 amino acids. Germline CDR1 is SGHTA and CDR2 is FQGNSA.

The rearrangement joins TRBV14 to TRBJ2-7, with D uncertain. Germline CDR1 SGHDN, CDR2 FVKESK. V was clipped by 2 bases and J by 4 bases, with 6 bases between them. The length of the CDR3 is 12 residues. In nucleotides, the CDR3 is TGTGCCAGCAGCCAAATGGGATACGAGCAGTACTTC. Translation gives CASSQMGYEQYF.

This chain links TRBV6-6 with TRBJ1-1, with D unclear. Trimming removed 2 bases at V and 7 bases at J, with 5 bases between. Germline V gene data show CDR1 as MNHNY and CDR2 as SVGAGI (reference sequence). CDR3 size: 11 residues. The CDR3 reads CASSYQVEAFF. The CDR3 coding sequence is TGTGCCAGCAGTTACCAGGTTGAAGCTTTCTTT.

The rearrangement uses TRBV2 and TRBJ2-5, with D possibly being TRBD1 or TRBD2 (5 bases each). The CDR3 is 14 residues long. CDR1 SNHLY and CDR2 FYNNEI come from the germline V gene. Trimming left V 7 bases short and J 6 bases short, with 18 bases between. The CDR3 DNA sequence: TGTGCCAGCACTGGGACCGTTAAAGGAAAGACCCAGTACTTC. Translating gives CASTGTVKGKTQYF. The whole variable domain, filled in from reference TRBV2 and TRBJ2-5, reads EPEVTQTPSHQVTQMGQEVILRCVPISNHLYFYWYRQILGQKVEFLVSFYNNEISEKSEIFDDQFSVERPDGSNFTLKIRSTKLEDSAMYFCASTGTVKGKTQYFGPGTRLLVL.

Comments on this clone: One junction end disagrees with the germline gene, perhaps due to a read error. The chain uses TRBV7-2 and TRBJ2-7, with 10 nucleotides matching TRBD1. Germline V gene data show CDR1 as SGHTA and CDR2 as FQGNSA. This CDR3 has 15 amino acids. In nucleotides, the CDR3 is TGTGCCAGCAGTTTAGGGACAGGGGATCCCTACGAGCAGTACTTC. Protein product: CASSLGTGDPYEQYF. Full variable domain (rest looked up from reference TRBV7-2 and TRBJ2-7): GAGVSQSPSNKVTEKGKDVELRCDPISGHTALYWYRQSLGQGLEFLIYFQGNSAPDKSGLPSDRFSAERTGGSVSTLTIQRTQQEDSAVYLCASSLGTGDPYEQYFGPGTRLTVT.

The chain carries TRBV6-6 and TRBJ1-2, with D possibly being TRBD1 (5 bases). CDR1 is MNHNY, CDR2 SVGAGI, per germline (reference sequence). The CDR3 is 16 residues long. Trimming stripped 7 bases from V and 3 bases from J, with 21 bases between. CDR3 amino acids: CASTPPRGGEDYGYTF. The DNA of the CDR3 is TGTGCCAGCACCCCCCCCCGAGGAGGGGAGGACTATGGCTACACCTTC.